These T cell receptor beta chains were read from a single sample in a study of blood T cell repertoires in COVID-19. Assay used: immunoSEQ multiplex PCR; TCRdb lists only in-frame clones, some missing. This sample has tens of thousands of clones, with roughly 79% found just once. The sequenced sample consisted of peripheral blood. These receptors were taken from a man aged 55 to 70 with acute or convalescent COVID-19. The CDR3 runs from the conserved cysteine through the conserved F or W. A D gene is named only where the DNA matches it firmly. Size tells how often a clone was seen (once, few, many) or the class of an expanded clone, and some rows leave it out.

j_gene: TRBJ2-1; v_gene: TRBV3-1/TRBV3-2; abundance: -; d_gene: -; CDR3aa: CASSQDSGFNEQFF; CDR3nt: TGTGCCAGCAGCCAAGACTCAGGCTTCAATGAGCAGTTCTTC
j_gene: TRBJ1-5; v_gene: TRBV4-1; abundance: -; d_gene: TRBD1; CDR3aa: CASSQVRRDRVSNQPQHF; CDR3nt: TGCGCCAGCAGCCAAGTCCGGCGGGACAGAGTAAGCAATCAGCCCCAGCATTTT
j_gene: TRBJ1-2; v_gene: TRBV2; abundance: -; d_gene: -; CDR3aa: CASSRRDLYGYTF; CDR3nt: TGTGCCAGCAGTCGGAGAGACCTTTATGGCTACACCTTC
j_gene: TRBJ1-2; v_gene: TRBV30; abundance: -; d_gene: -; CDR3aa: CAWSVGQTYGYTF; CDR3nt: TGTGCCTGGAGTGTTGGACAAACCTATGGCTACACCTTC
j_gene: TRBJ2-2; v_gene: TRBV18; abundance: few; d_gene: -; CDR3aa: CASSDITVNTGELFF; CDR3nt: TGTGCCAGCTCAGACATAACGGTTAACACCGGGGAGCTGTTTTTT
j_gene: TRBJ1-1; v_gene: TRBV14; abundance: -; d_gene: -; CDR3aa: CASSGRDGNTEAFF; CDR3nt: TGTGCCAGCAGCGGGAGGGATGGTAACACTGAAGCTTTCTTT
j_gene: TRBJ1-2; v_gene: TRBV6-2/TRBV6-3; abundance: -; d_gene: TRBD1; CDR3aa: CASSPYGDRPAVYGYTF; CDR3nt: TGTGCCAGCAGCCCTTATGGGGACAGGCCCGCCGTCTATGGCTACACCTTC
j_gene: TRBJ1-3; v_gene: TRBV19; abundance: -; d_gene: TRBD1; CDR3aa: CASSKQGFIAGNTIYF; CDR3nt: TGTGCCAGTAGCAAACAGGGGTTTATTGCTGGAAACACCATATATTTT
j_gene: TRBJ1-2; v_gene: TRBV19; abundance: -; d_gene: TRBD1; CDR3aa: CASSGQGAENYGYTF; CDR3nt: TGTGCCAGTAGCGGGCAGGGGGCTGAGAACTATGGCTACACCTTC
j_gene: TRBJ1-4; v_gene: TRBV4-3; abundance: few; d_gene: -; CDR3aa: CASSQQNRQPNEKLFF; CDR3nt: TGCGCCAGCAGCCAACAAAATCGACAGCCCAATGAAAAACTGTTTTTT
j_gene: TRBJ2-7; v_gene: TRBV5-5; abundance: -; d_gene: -; CDR3aa: CASSTPPVYEQYF; CDR3nt: TGTGCCAGCAGCACACCCCCAGTCTACGAGCAGTACTTC
j_gene: TRBJ1-2; v_gene: TRBV4-1; abundance: -; d_gene: -; CDR3aa: CASSQDHVTSYGYTF; CDR3nt: TGCGCCAGCAGCCAAGATCACGTGACTTCCTATGGCTACACCTTC
j_gene: TRBJ2-1; v_gene: TRBV5-1; abundance: -; d_gene: TRBD1; CDR3aa: CASSLGGRGNEQFF; CDR3nt: TGCGCCAGCAGCTTGGGGGGCAGGGGGAATGAGCAGTTCTTC
j_gene: TRBJ2-7; v_gene: TRBV20-1; abundance: -; d_gene: TRBD1; CDR3aa: CSARGQGSYEQYF; CDR3nt: TGCAGTGCTCGTGGACAGGGATCCTACGAGCAGTACTTC
j_gene: TRBJ2-2; v_gene: TRBV5-1; abundance: -; d_gene: TRBD1; CDR3aa: CASSLDRGAVGELFF; CDR3nt: TGCGCCAGCAGCTTGGACAGGGGGGCGGTCGGGGAGCTGTTTTTT
j_gene: TRBJ1-5; v_gene: TRBV6-5; abundance: few; d_gene: -; CDR3aa: CASSIGETNQPQHF; CDR3nt: TGTGCCAGCAGTATTGGCGAGACAAATCAGCCCCAGCATTTT
j_gene: TRBJ1-6; v_gene: TRBV18; abundance: few; d_gene: -; CDR3aa: CASSPPGTSSYNSPLHF; CDR3nt: TGTGCCAGCTCACCACCGGGCACGAGCTCCTATAATTCACCCCTCCACTTT
j_gene: TRBJ2-7; v_gene: TRBV5-1; abundance: -; d_gene: TRBD1; CDR3aa: CASSLSGQGRTYEQYF; CDR3nt: TGCGCCAGCAGCTTGTCGGGACAGGGGCGTACCTACGAGCAGTACTTC
j_gene: TRBJ1-6; v_gene: TRBV18; abundance: -; d_gene: TRBD1; CDR3aa: CASSPRDRNNSPLHF; CDR3nt: TGTGCCAGCTCACCCCGGGACAGGAATAATTCACCCCTCCACTTT
j_gene: TRBJ1-2; v_gene: TRBV27; abundance: -; d_gene: TRBD1; CDR3aa: CASRTGGYGYTF; CDR3nt: TGTGCCAGCAGGACAGGGGGTTATGGCTACACCTTC
j_gene: TRBJ1-2; v_gene: TRBV7-9; abundance: -; d_gene: TRBD1; CDR3aa: CASTLLTDRTSRGYTF; CDR3nt: TGTGCCAGCACCCTCTTGACGGACAGGACCTCTCGTGGCTACACCTTC
j_gene: TRBJ1-6; v_gene: TRBV10-3; abundance: -; d_gene: TRBD1; CDR3aa: CAIRGTGDYNSPLHF; CDR3nt: TGTGCCATCAGGGGGACAGGGGATTATAATTCACCCCTCCACTTT
j_gene: TRBJ2-1; v_gene: TRBV6-2/TRBV6-3; abundance: -; d_gene: -; CDR3aa: CASSYSRYEQFF; CDR3nt: TGTGCCAGCAGTTACTCGCGATATGAGCAGTTCTTC
j_gene: TRBJ1-1; v_gene: TRBV12-3/TRBV12-4; abundance: -; d_gene: -; CDR3aa: CASSLSTEAFF; CDR3nt: TGTGCCAGCAGTTTATCAACTGAAGCTTTCTTT
j_gene: TRBJ1-1; v_gene: TRBV6-4; abundance: -; d_gene: TRBD1; CDR3aa: CASSVQGGREAFF; CDR3nt: TGTGCCAGCAGTGTACAGGGGGGGCGCGAAGCTTTCTTT
j_gene: TRBJ2-6; v_gene: TRBV2; abundance: -; d_gene: -; CDR3aa: CARKSSRGSGANVLTF; CDR3nt: TGTGCCAGAAAAAGTAGTAGAGGCTCTGGGGCCAACGTCCTGACTTTC
j_gene: TRBJ1-4; v_gene: TRBV7-6; abundance: -; d_gene: TRBD1; CDR3aa: CASSYTGTGNEKLFF; CDR3nt: TGTGCCAGCAGCTACACCGGGACAGGGAATGAAAAACTGTTTTTT
j_gene: TRBJ2-3; v_gene: TRBV5-4; abundance: -; d_gene: -; CDR3aa: CASSTNTDTQYF; CDR3nt: TGTGCCAGCAGCACAAACACAGATACGCAGTATTTT
j_gene: TRBJ1-2; v_gene: TRBV5-3; abundance: few; d_gene: TRBD1; CDR3aa: CETGGINYGYTF; CDR3nt: TGTGAGACAGGGGGTATTAACTATGGCTACACCTTC